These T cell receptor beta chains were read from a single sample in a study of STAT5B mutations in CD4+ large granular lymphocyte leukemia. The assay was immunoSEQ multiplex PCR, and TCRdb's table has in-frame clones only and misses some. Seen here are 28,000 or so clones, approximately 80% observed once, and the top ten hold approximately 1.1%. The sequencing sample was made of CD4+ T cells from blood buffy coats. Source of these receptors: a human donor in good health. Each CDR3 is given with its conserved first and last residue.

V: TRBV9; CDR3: CASSVTGFSSYNEQFF
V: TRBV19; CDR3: CASSTSSGLEQFF
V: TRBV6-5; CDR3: CASSSGQPSSPLHF
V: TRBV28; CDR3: CASSTGEGATGYTF
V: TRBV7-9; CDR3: CASSLAGGSGNTIYF
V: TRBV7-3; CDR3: CASSSPGPPNQPQHF
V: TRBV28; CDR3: CASSPPGGRGTDTQYF
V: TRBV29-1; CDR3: CSVADPKEPYGYTF
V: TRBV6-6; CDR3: CASSLGQANEKLFF
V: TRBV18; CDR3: CASSPDSGEQFF
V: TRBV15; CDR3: CATSIPGGGDTEAFF
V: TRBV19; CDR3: CASSITGGGSPLHF
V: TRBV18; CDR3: CASSPPGTQETQYF
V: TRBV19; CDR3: CASSDERGAVSNTGELFF
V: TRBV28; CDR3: CASSNSGGSYNEQFF
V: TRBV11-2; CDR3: CASSLDPRVEQYF
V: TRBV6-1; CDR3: CASSIRDHEQYF
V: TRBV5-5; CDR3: CASSAMNGNTEAFF
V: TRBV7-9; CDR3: CASSLVVSALTNSPLHF
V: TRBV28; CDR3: CASSLRGGAGGLTGELFF
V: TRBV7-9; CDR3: CASSLGGGSYEQYF
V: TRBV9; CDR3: CASSPAVEQFF
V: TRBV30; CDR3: CAWSGRETQYF
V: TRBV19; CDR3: CASSGVAGELFF
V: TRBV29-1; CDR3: CSVEQADTQYF
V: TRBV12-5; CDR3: CASGFIGMDSPLHF